This entry features one TCR beta chain sequence. Its target is unknown. Sequencing was performed with immunoSEQ multiplex PCR; in TCRdb, only in-frame clones are kept and a portion is missing. The repertoire consists of roughly 20,000 clones, with around 68% occurring once and the leading ten covering roughly a quarter. Cyclophosphamide on days +3 and +4 followed busulfan-fludarabine conditioning and a marrow graft. This record comes from a study of T cells after posttransplantation cyclophosphamide. Study-wide findings and caveats: Tissue-infiltrating T cells from skin or gut overlapped little with blood T cells. Recipient CMV seropositivity and CMV reactivation strongly tracked TRB clonality.

The germline V gene encodes CDR1 SEHNR and CDR2 FQNEAQ (reference sequence). V was clipped by 5 bases and J by 0 bases, with 9 bases between them. This CDR3 has 14 amino acids. This chain joins TRBV7-9 and TRBJ2-3, with D possibly TRBD2 on 5 matching bases. Sample: PBMCs, taken after an allogeneic stem cell transplant with post-transplant cyclophosphamide. This TCR was recovered from a male patient between 25 and 40 years old who received an allogeneic stem cell transplant from a related donor, was CMV-positive, and had acute GVHD only. Part of the T cells may come from the graft donor. CDR3 residues: CASSRTSSTDTQYF. The CDR3 region has the DNA TGTGCCAGCAGCCGGACTTCTAGCACAGATACGCAGTATTTT.